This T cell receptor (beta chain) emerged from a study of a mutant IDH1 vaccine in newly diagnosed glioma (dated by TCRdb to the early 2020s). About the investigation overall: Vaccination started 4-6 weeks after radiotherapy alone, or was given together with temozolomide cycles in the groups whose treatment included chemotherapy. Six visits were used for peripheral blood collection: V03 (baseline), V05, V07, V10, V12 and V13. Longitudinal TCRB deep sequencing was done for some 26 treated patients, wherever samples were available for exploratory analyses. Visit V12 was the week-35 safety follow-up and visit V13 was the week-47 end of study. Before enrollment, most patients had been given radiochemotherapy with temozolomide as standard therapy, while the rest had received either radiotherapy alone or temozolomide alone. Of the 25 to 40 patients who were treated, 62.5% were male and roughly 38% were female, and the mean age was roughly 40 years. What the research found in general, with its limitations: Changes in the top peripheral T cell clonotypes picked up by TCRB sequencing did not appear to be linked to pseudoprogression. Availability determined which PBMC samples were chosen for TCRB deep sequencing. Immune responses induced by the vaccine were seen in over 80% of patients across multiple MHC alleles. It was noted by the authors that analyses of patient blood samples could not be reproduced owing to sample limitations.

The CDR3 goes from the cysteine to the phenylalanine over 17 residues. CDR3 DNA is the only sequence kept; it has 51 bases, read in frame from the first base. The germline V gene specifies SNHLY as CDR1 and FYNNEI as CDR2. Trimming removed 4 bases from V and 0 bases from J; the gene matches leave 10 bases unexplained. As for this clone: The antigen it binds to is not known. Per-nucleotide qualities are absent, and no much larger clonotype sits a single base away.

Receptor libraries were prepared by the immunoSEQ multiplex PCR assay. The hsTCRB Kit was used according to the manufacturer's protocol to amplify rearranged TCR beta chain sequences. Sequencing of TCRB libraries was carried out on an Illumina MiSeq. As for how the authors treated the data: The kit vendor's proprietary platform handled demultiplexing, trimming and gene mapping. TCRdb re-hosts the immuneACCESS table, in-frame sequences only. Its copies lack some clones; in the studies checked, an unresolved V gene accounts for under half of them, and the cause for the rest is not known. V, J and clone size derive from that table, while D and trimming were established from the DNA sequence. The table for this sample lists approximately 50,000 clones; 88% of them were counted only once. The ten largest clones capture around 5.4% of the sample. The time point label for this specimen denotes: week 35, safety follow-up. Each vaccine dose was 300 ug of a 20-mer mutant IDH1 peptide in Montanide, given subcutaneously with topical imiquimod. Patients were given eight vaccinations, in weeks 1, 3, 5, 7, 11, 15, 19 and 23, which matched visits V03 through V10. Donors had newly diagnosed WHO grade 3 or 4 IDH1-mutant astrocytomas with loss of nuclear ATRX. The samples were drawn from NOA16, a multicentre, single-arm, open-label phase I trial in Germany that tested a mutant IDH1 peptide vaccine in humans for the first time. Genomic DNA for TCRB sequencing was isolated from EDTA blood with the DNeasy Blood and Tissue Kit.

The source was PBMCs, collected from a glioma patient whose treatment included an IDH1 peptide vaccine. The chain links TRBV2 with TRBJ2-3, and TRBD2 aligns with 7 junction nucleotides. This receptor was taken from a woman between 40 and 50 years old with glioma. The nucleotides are TGTGCCAGCAGTGGGGAAACTAGCGTTACTAGCACAGATACGCAGTATTTT. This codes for CASSGETSVTSTDTQYF.